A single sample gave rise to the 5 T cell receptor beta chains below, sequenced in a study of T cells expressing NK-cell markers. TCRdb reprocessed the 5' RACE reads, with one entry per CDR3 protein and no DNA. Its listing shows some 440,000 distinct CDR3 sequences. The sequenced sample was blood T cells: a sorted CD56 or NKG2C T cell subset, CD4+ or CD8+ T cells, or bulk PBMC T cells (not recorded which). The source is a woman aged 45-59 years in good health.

The CDR3 loop is CASSHGGLAYEQYF. V gene TRBV7-8 combines with J gene TRBJ2-7; TCRdb picks TRBD1, but there is no DNA to check that call. The CDR3 is 14 amino acids. Germline V gene data show CDR1 as SGHVS and CDR2 as FQNEAQ.

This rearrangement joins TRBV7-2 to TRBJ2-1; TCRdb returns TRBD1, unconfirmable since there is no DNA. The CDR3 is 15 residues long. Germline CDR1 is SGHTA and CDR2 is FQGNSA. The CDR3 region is CASSLVGSGQNEQFF.

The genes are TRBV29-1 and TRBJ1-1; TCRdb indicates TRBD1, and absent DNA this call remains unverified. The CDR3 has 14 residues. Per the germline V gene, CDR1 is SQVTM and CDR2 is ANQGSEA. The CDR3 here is CSVFLGRGSFEAFF.

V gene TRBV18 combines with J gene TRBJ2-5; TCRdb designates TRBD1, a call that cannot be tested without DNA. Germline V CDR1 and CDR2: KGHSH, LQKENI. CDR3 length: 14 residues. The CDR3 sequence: CASSSGQAKETQYF. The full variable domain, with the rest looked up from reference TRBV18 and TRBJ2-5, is NAGVMQNPRHLVRRRGQEARLRCSPMKGHSHVYWYRQLPEEGLKFMVYLQKENIIDESGMPKERFSAEFPKEGPSILRIQQVVRGDSAAYFCASSSGQAKETQYFGPGTRLLVL.

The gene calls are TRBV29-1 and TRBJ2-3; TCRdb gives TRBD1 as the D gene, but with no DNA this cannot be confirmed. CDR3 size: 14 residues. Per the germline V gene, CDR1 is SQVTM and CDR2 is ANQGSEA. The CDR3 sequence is CSAEGTGSTDTQYF.